These T cell receptor beta chains were read from a single sample in a study of T-cell reconstitution after alpha-beta-depleted transplantation in children. TCRdb itself ran the PCR reads through MiXCR, one entry per CDR3 protein. The data contain some 490,000 distinct CDR3 sequences, approximately 12% of them seen just once; the ten biggest clones take up about 5.4%. This material consisted of PBMCs from the stem cell graft donor, taken from the stem cell graft. The source is a human donor who donated a stem cell graft to a child with combined immunodeficiency. Each CDR3 is given with its conserved first and last residue. D genes are given only for firm matches. The size field is filled for only some rows; it gives once, few, many or a size class.

clone size	V gene	J gene	D gene	CDR3 protein	CDR3 DNA
NA	TRBV7-8	TRBJ2-5	NA	CASSQLAVGETQYF	TGTGCCAGCAGTCAGTTAGCGGTTGGAGAGACCCAGTACTTC
few	TRBV30	TRBJ2-4	TRBD2	CAWDKREYLQNIQYF	TGTGCCTGGGATAAGCGGGAGTATCTCCAAAACATTCAGTACTTC
NA	TRBV2	TRBJ2-3	NA	CASSEYGQSTDTQYF	TGTGCCAGCAGTGAATACGGGCAGAGCACAGATACGCAGTATTTT
few	TRBV5-1	TRBJ1-5	NA	CASSFSPDGNQPQHF	TGCGCCAGCAGCTTCAGTCCAGACGGCAATCAGCCCCAGCATTTT
NA	TRBV5-1	TRBJ2-1	NA	CASRFTSGRREQFF	TGCGCCAGCAGATTCACATCCGGGAGACGGGAGCAGTTCTTC
few	TRBV5-1	TRBJ1-1	NA	CASSVDSRNTEAFF	TGCGCCAGCAGCGTGGACAGCAGGAACACTGAAGCTTTCTTT
NA	TRBV4-1	TRBJ2-3	TRBD1	CASSHSSKPGQGTDTQYF	TGCGCCAGCAGCCACTCCTCCAAACCGGGACAGGGGACAGATACGCAGTATTTT
NA	TRBV6-5	TRBJ2-7	NA	CASSYAAGPYEQYF	TGTGCCAGCAGTTACGCGGCAGGACCCTACGAGCAGTACTTC
few	TRBV24-1	TRBJ2-7	NA	CATSRGGISYEQYF	TGTGCCACCAGTCGCGGAGGGATCTCTTACGAGCAGTACTTC
many	TRBV7-2	TRBJ2-1	NA	CASSSWVGNEQFF	TGTGCCAGCAGCTCGTGGGTGGGGAATGAGCAGTTCTTC
many	TRBV6-2/TRBV6-3	TRBJ2-1	TRBD2	CASSYSALAGHNNEQFF	TGTGCCAGCAGTTACTCAGCTCTAGCGGGGCACAACAATGAGCAGTTCTTC
few	TRBV18	TRBJ2-6	NA	CASSPPVGGPSGANVLTF	TGTGCCAGCTCACCACCGGTTGGGGGCCCTTCTGGGGCCAACGTCCTGACTTTC
few	TRBV7-7	TRBJ2-1	TRBD1	CASSPGTGGIYEQFF	TGTGCCAGCAGCCCAGGGACAGGGGGTATATATGAGCAGTTCTTC
NA	TRBV4-3	TRBJ2-2	NA	CASSRATGTGELFF	TGCGCCAGCAGTAGGGCAACTGGCACCGGGGAGCTGTTTTTT
NA	TRBV5-1	TRBJ1-1	NA	CASSLEAGPRMNTEAFF	TGCGCCAGCAGCTTGGAAGCTGGTCCCCGTATGAACACTGAAGCTTTCTTT
many	TRBV4-3	TRBJ2-5	NA	CASSQELVSGQETQYF	TGCGCCAGCAGCCAAGAGCTAGTCAGCGGCCAAGAGACCCAGTACTTC
few	TRBV12-3/TRBV12-4	TRBJ1-2	NA	CASSLGWGAYGYTF	TGTGCCAGCAGTTTAGGATGGGGGGCCTATGGCTACACCTTC
NA	TRBV9	TRBJ1-2	NA	CASSATSTAWGYTF	TGTGCCAGCAGCGCAACCTCAACAGCTTGGGGCTACACCTTC
NA	TRBV4-3	TRBJ2-2	TRBD1	CASSQRQGPHTGELFF	TGCGCCAGCAGCCAACGACAGGGTCCCCACACCGGGGAGCTGTTTTTT
few	TRBV6-2/TRBV6-3	TRBJ2-3	NA	CASSFLAENTDTQYF	TGTGCCAGCAGTTTTTTGGCGGAGAACACAGATACGCAGTATTTT
few	TRBV4-3	TRBJ2-7	NA	CASSQEWNRALEQYF	TGCGCCAGCAGCCAAGAGTGGAACAGGGCCCTCGAGCAGTACTTC
NA	TRBV12-3/TRBV12-4	TRBJ2-2	TRBD2	CASRHSGRITGELFF	TGTGCCAGCAGACATAGCGGGAGGATCACCGGGGAGCTGTTTTTT
many	TRBV3-1	TRBJ2-6	TRBD1	CASSRDSSGANVLTF	TGTGCCAGCAGCCGGGACAGTTCTGGGGCCAACGTCCTGACTTTC
many	TRBV30	TRBJ2-7	NA	CAWSQGSYEQYF	TGTGCCTGGAGTCAGGGCTCCTACGAGCAGTACTTC
few	TRBV11-1	TRBJ2-7	NA	CASSSLQISPTSSYEQYF	TGTGCCAGCAGCAGCTTACAGATATCCCCTACTAGCTCCTACGAGCAGTACTTC
many	TRBV29-1	TRBJ2-4	NA	CSVEEVKGGRKNIQYF	TGCAGCGTTGAAGAGGTTAAAGGGGGAAGAAAAAACATTCAGTACTTC
NA	TRBV20-1	TRBJ2-3	NA	CSATQRGPGARDTQYF	TGCAGTGCCACCCAGCGTGGCCCGGGGGCCCGGGATACGCAGTATTTT
NA	TRBV6-5	TRBJ2-7	TRBD2	CASSYGTSSEQYF	TGTGCCAGCAGTTACGGGACTAGCTCCGAGCAGTACTTC
many	TRBV12-3/TRBV12-4	TRBJ1-5	NA	CASSLGWGRGQPQHF	TGTGCCAGCAGTTTGGGGTGGGGACGTGGTCAGCCCCAGCATTTT
NA	TRBV4-3	TRBJ2-7	NA	CASSQEEGGSYEQYF	TGCGCCAGCAGCCAAGAAGAGGGGGGCTCCTACGAGCAGTACTTC
few	TRBV11-2	TRBJ1-2	NA	CASSSVSEGGYTF	TGTGCCAGCAGCTCCGTATCCGAGGGTGGCTACACCTTC
NA	TRBV2	TRBJ2-7	NA	CASSEALPGMVEEEQYF	TGTGCCAGCAGTGAAGCGCTTCCGGGAATGGTGGAGGAAGAGCAGTACTTC
many	TRBV9	TRBJ2-3	NA	CASSERGTDTQYF	TGTGCCAGCAGCGAGAGAGGCACAGATACGCAGTATTTT
few	TRBV4-2	TRBJ2-7	TRBD2	CASSQRGLAGGPLLYEQYF	TGTGCCAGCAGCCAACGGGGACTAGCGGGGGGGCCATTGCTCTACGAGCAGTACTTC
NA	TRBV5-1	TRBJ2-2	TRBD1	CASSGAGTANTGELFF	TGCGCCAGCAGCGGGGCCGGGACAGCAAACACCGGGGAGCTGTTTTTT
NA	TRBV3-1	TRBJ2-6	NA	CATCQMTALSVLTF	TGTGCCACCTGCCAAATGACAGCCCTAAGCGTCCTGACTTTC
few	TRBV3-1	TRBJ2-1	NA	CASSQGRPYNEQFF	TGTGCCAGCAGCCAGGGCAGACCTTACAATGAGCAGTTCTTC
few	TRBV12-3/TRBV12-4	TRBJ2-3	NA	CASSDRVYTDTQYF	TGTGCCAGCAGCGACCGGGTATACACAGATACGCAGTATTTT
few	TRBV7-8	TRBJ1-1	TRBD1	CASSGRTGGYTEAFF	TGTGCCAGCAGCGGGCGGACAGGGGGCTACACTGAAGCTTTCTTT
NA	TRBV7-9	TRBJ2-3	NA	CASSPHDGHTDTQYF	TGTGCCAGCAGCCCGCACGACGGACACACAGATACGCAGTATTTT
few	TRBV7-8	TRBJ2-5	TRBD2	CASLPGTRYQETQYF	TGTGCCAGCCTACCCGGGACTAGATACCAAGAGACCCAGTACTTC
NA	TRBV9	TRBJ2-1	TRBD2	CASSVEGRVSYNEQFF	TGTGCCAGCAGCGTAGAAGGGAGGGTCTCCTACAATGAGCAGTTCTTC
NA	TRBV7-9	TRBJ2-3	NA	CASSLNPDSPNTDTQYF	TGTGCCAGCAGCTTAAATCCGGACAGTCCTAACACAGATACGCAGTATTTT
NA	TRBV29-1	TRBJ1-5	NA	CSVKSGGNQPQHF	TGCAGCGTAAAGTCGGGGGGCAATCAGCCCCAGCATTTT
NA	TRBV6-1	TRBJ2-2	NA	CASSERVKNTGELFF	TGTGCCAGCAGTGAGCGGGTTAAGAACACCGGGGAGCTGTTTTTT
NA	TRBV6-2/TRBV6-3	TRBJ1-1	NA	CASTQGTVTEAFF	TGTGCCAGTACCCAGGGGACCGTCACTGAAGCTTTCTTT
few	TRBV7-2	TRBJ2-3	NA	CASSLVPDTQYF	TGTGCCAGCAGCTTAGTCCCAGATACGCAGTATTTT
few	TRBV15	TRBJ2-7	NA	CATSRGGDGNYEQYF	TGTGCCACCAGCAGAGGAGGTGATGGAAACTACGAGCAGTACTTC
many	TRBV9	TRBJ2-5	TRBD1	CASSVGTEVERETQYF	TGTGCCAGCAGCGTCGGGACAGAGGTTGAGCGCGAGACCCAGTACTTC
few	TRBV4-3	TRBJ1-1	NA	CASSPKRAGGVNTEAFF	TGCGCCAGCAGCCCCAAGCGGGCAGGAGGGGTGAACACTGAAGCTTTCTTT
NA	TRBV7-2	TRBJ2-3	NA	CASSLGPTSPTDTQYF	TGTGCCAGCAGCTTAGGACCGACCTCTCCCACAGATACGCAGTATTTT
NA	TRBV7-2	TRBJ2-3	TRBD2	CASSPGLIAGGPLHRYTDTQYF	TGTGCCAGCAGTCCTGGACTAATAGCGGGGGGTCCCCTTCACCGATACACAGATACGCAGTATTTT
few	TRBV4-3	TRBJ2-1	NA	CASSQDRASYNEQFF	TGCGCCAGCAGCCAAGACAGGGCCTCCTACAATGAGCAGTTCTTC
few	TRBV20-1	TRBJ1-1	TRBD1	CSASPAGGRNTEAFF	TGCAGTGCTAGCCCGGCAGGGGGCAGGAACACTGAAGCTTTCTTT